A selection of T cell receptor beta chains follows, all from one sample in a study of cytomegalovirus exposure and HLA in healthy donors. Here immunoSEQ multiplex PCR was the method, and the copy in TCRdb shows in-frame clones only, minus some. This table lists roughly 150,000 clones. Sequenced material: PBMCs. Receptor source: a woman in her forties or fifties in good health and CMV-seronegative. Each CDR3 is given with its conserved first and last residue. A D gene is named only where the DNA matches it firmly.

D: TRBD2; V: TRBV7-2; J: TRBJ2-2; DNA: TGTGCCAGCAGCCCGCGGACTAGCGGGGGCGGCGGGGAGCTGTTTTTT; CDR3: CASSPRTSGGGGELFF
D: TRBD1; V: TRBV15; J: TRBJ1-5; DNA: TGTGCCACCAGCAGAGAGGTCAGGACAGGGAGGTATCAGCCCCAGCATTTT; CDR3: CATSREVRTGRYQPQHF
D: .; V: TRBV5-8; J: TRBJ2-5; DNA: TGTGCCAGCAGCCCCGACCGCGTGGAGGCGCAAGAGACCCAGTACTTC; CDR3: CASSPDRVEAQETQYF
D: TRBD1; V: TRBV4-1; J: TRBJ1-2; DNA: TGCGCCAGCAGCCAGGGGACAGGGAATGGCTACACCTTC; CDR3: CASSQGTGNGYTF
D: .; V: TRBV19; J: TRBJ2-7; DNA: TGTGCCAGTAGTATAGATTACAGAGAATACTACGAGCAGTACTTC; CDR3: CASSIDYREYYEQYF
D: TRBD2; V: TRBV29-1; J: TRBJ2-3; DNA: TGCAGCGTTAGGTTGGCTAGCGGGAGTGAAGATACGCAGTATTTT; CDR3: CSVRLASGSEDTQYF
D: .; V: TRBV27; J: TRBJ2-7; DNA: TGTGCCAGCAGTTTATCGGGGCGGCAGTACTTC; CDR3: CASSLSGRQYF
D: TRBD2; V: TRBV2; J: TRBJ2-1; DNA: TGTGCCAGCAGAGTCGGACTAGCGGGGGGGTTGCATGAGCAGTTCTTC; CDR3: CASRVGLAGGLHEQFF
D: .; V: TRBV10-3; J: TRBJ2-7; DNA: TGTGCCATCAGTGATGACAGCTCCTACGAGCAGTACTTC; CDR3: CAISDDSSYEQYF
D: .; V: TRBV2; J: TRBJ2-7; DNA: TGTGCCAGCAGGATCCTCAGGGGATTCTACGAGCAGTACTTC; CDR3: CASRILRGFYEQYF
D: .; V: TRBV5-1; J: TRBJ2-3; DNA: TGCGCCAGCAGTGAGGTCGCGGCAGATACGCAGTATTTT; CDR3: CASSEVAADTQYF
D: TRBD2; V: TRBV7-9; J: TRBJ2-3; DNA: TGTGCCAGCAGCCCAGGGGGGGCTAGCGGGGGGTACACAGATACGCAGTATTTT; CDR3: CASSPGGASGGYTDTQYF
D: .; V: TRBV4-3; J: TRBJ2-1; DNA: TGCGCCAGCAGCCAAGATCCGATCGGCGGTACTGAGCAGTTCTTC; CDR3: CASSQDPIGGTEQFF
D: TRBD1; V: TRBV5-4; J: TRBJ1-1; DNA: TGTGCCAGCAGCTTGGGAGGGGGACAGGGTGACACTGAAGCTTTCTTT; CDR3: CASSLGGGQGDTEAFF
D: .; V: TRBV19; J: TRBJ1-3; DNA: TGTGCCACCAACGCGGGCATTATTGGAAACACCATATATTTT; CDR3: CATNAGIIGNTIYF
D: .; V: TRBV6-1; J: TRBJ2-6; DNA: TGTGCCAGCAGTGAAGGTAGCTCTGGGGCCAACGTCCTGACTTTC; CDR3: CASSEGSSGANVLTF
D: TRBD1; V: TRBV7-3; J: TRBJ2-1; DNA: TGTGCCAGCAGCTCCCGATGGGACAGTGGGGAAAACAATGAGCAGTTCTTC; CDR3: CASSSRWDSGENNEQFF
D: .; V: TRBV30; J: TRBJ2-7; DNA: TGTGCCTGGACACCCGGGAGATCCTACGAGCAGTACTTC; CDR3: CAWTPGRSYEQYF
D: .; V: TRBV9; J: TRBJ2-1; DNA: TGTGCCAGCAGCGTAGCAGACGCTCGACTTTACAATGAGCAGTTCTTC; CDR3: CASSVADARLYNEQFF
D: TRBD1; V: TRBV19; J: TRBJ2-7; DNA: TGTGCCAGTGGAACAGGGGCGTTAGCCTACGAGCAGTACTTC; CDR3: CASGTGALAYEQYF
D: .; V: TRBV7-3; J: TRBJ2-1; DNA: TGTGCCAGCAGCCGGATAGTCGGGGGTTACAATGAGCAGTTCTTC; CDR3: CASSRIVGGYNEQFF
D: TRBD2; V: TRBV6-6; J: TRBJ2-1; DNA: TGTGCCAGCAGTTACGACATAGCGGGAGCTGAGAATGAGCAGTTCTTC; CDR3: CASSYDIAGAENEQFF
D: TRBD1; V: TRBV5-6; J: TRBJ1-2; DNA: TGTGCCAGCAGCTTGCTTAGGGACAGGCTTACCGCTAACTATGGCTACACCTTC; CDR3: CASSLLRDRLTANYGYTF
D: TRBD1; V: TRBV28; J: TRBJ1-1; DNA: TGTGCCAGCAGCCCACCTACAGGGGCGATCCCTGAAGCTTTCTTT; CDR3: CASSPPTGAIPEAFF
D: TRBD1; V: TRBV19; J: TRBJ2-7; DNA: TGTGCCAGTAGTACCAACCGGGACAGGGGTCTCGGGAGGCAGTACTTC; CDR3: CASSTNRDRGLGRQYF
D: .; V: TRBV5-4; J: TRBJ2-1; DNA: TGTGCCAGCAGCTTGCGAAATGAGCGGTTCTTC; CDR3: CASSLRNERFF
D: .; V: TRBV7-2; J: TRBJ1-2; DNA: TGTGCCAGCAGCCCACAAGCCGGGGAGTCTAGCTATGGCTACACCTTC; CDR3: CASSPQAGESSYGYTF
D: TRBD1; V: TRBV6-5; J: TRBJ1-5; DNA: TGTGCCAGCAATCTACAGGGGGGAAGCAATCAGCCCCAGCATTTT; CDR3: CASNLQGGSNQPQHF
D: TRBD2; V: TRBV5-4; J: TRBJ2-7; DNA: TGTGCCAGCAGACAGGGACTAGCGGGACTCTACGAGCAGTACTTC; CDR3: CASRQGLAGLYEQYF
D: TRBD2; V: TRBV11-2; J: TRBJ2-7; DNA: TGTGCCAGCAGCTTAGAACTATTGGGGGGGGAGCAGTACTTC; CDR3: CASSLELLGGEQYF
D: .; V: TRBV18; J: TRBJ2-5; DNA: TGTGCCAGCTCACCGCAGGGTACTATGGAGACCCAGTACTTC; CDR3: CASSPQGTMETQYF
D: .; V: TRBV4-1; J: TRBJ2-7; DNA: TGCGCCAGCAGCCCGGGGAGAAGCCAGGGGACCTACGAGCAGTACTTC; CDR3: CASSPGRSQGTYEQYF
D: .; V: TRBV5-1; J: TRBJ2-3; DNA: TGCGCCAGCAGCTTGGGACTAGTAGGGACAGATACGCAGTATTTT; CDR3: CASSLGLVGTDTQYF
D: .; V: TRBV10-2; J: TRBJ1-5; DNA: TGCGCCAGCAGTGGGTTCTGGGACGGGATAGGGGGACGAACCGATCAGCCCCAGCATTTT; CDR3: CASSGFWDGIGGRTDQPQHF
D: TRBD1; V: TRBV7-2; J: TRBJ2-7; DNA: TGTGCCAGCAGCTCCCGGACAGGGTACTACGAGCAGTACTTC; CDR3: CASSSRTGYYEQYF
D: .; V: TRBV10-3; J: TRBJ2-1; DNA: TGTGCCATCAGTGAGCTTGCGGGGCCCTCCTACAATGAGCAGTTCTTC; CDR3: CAISELAGPSYNEQFF
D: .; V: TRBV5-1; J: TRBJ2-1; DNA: TGCGCCAGCAGCTTGGCCCCTAGCTCAGACTACAATGAGCAGTTCTTC; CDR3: CASSLAPSSDYNEQFF
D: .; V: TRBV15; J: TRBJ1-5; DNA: TGTGCCACCGCGGCCTATAGCAATCAGCCCCAGCATTTT; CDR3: CATAAYSNQPQHF
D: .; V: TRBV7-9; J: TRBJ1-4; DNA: TGTGCCAGCAGCTCCAGTGGGGCTGAAAAACTGTTTTTT; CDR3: CASSSSGAEKLFF
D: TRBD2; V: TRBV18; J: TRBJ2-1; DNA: TGTGCCAGCTCACCGGGACTACAATACAATGAGCAGTTCTTC; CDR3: CASSPGLQYNEQFF
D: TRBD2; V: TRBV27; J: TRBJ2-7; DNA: TGTGCCAGCAAGCCGGGACTACCCTCCTACGAGCAGTACTTC; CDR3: CASKPGLPSYEQYF
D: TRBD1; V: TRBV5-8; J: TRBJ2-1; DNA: TGTGCCAGCAGCTTAAGGGGGCTCTACAATGAGCAGTTCTTC; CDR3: CASSLRGLYNEQFF
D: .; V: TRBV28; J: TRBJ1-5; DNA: TGTGCCAGCAGTCTCGATATGACAAGGAGGGATCAGCCCCAGCATTTT; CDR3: CASSLDMTRRDQPQHF
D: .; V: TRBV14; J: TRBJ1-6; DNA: TGTGCCAGCAGCCAGTTTTACGGAGGTAGCAGGGGAAATTCACCCCTCCACTTT; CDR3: CASSQFYGGSRGNSPLHF
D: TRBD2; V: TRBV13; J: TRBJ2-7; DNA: TGTGCCAGCAGCGCGCTGGGGACTAGCTCCTACGAGCAGTACTTC; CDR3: CASSALGTSSYEQYF
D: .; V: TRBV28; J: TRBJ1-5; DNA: TGTGCCAGCAGTTTAGTAGGAGCGGGGCCGGGCAGTCAGCCCCAGCATTTT; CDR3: CASSLVGAGPGSQPQHF
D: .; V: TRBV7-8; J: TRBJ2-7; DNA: TGTGCCAGCAGCTCCCGGCCGACTAGCTCCTACGAGCAGTACTTC; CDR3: CASSSRPTSSYEQYF
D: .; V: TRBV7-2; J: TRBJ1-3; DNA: TGTGCCAGCAGCTCAGGGACTTTCTCTGGAAACACCATATATTTT; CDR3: CASSSGTFSGNTIYF
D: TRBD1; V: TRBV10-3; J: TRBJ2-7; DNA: TGTGCCATCACTCGGGACAGGGGCCGCTACGAGCAGTACTTC; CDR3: CAITRDRGRYEQYF
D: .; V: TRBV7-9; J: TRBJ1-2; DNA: TGTGCCAGCAGCTTAGGAGCTCAGGGTGGTGGCTACACCTTC; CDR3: CASSLGAQGGGYTF
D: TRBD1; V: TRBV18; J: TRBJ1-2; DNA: TGTGCCGGGTATACCGGGACAGCCTATGGCTACACCTTC; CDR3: CAGYTGTAYGYTF